Each of the 25 T cell receptor beta chains below was sequenced from the same sample in a study of cytomegalovirus exposure and HLA in healthy donors. In the PCR, 60 Vbeta and 13 Jbeta primers were used. TCRdb keeps only in-frame clones here, not all; method: immunoSEQ multiplex PCR. The sample shows 150,000 to 200,000 clones, roughly 85% of them seen only once. The sample comprised PBMCs. The source is a man in his forties or fifties in good health and CMV-seropositive.

This chain links TRBV2 with TRBJ2-5, with TRBD1 identical over 9 bases. Germline V gene lookup returns CDR1 SNHLY and CDR2 FYNNEI. V lost 6 bases to trimming and J lost 5 bases; unmatched junction nucleotides: 10. The CDR3 contains 15 residues. The CDR3 reads CASRLGQGGGETQYF. In DNA, the CDR3 is TGTGCCAGCAGGCTGGGACAGGGTGGTGGGGAGACCCAGTACTTC.

This chain connects TRBV30 to TRBJ1-2; 10 nucleotides line up with TRBD1. The V and J ends lost 0 bases and 8 bases, in that order; junction bases with no gene match: 9. The CDR3 runs 15 residues. Germline CDR1 GTSNPN, CDR2 SVGIG (reference sequence). The CDR3 sequence: CAWSVSRGTGEGYTF. The CDR3 DNA follows: TGTGCCTGGAGTGTATCACGAGGGACAGGGGAAGGCTACACCTTC.

V is TRBV18 and J is TRBJ1-5; the D gene is possibly TRBD1 (5 bases). There are 15 residues in the CDR3. V dropped 2 bases and J dropped 0 bases, with 8 bases sitting between them. Germline V CDR1 and CDR2: KGHSH, LQKENI. CDR3 sequence: CASSPGQNSNQPQHF. The CDR3 DNA is TGTGCCAGCTCACCAGGACAAAATAGCAATCAGCCCCAGCATTTT. Supplemented by reference TRBV18 and TRBJ1-5, the full variable domain reads NAGVMQNPRHLVRRRGQEARLRCSPMKGHSHVYWYRQLPEEGLKFMVYLQKENIIDESGMPKERFSAEFPKEGPSILRIQQVVRGDSAAYFCASSPGQNSNQPQHFGDGTRLSIL.

The chain uses TRBV4-1 and TRBJ1-3, with 7 bases fitting TRBD1. CDR1 and CDR2 from the germline V gene are MGHRA and YSYEKL. J was trimmed by 0 bases and V by 4 bases; bases with no gene match: 12. CDR3 length: 18 residues. The CDR3 region is CASSPQGEPPISGNTIYF. The CDR3 DNA reads as TGCGCCAGCAGCCCGCAGGGGGAACCCCCTATCTCTGGAAACACCATATATTTT.

The genes are TRBV7-9 and TRBJ2-7; a possible D gene is TRBD1 (5 bases). The CDR3 length is 12 residues. CDR1 is SEHNR, CDR2 FQNEAQ, per germline (reference sequence). Between the trimmed V and J ends, which lost 1 base and 12 bases, there was a span of 13 bases. CDR3: CASSLEVQGWYV. The CDR3 DNA follows: TGTGCCAGCAGCTTAGAAGTCCAGGGCTGGTACGTC.

This rearrangement joins TRBV5-1 to TRBJ2-2; 13 bases fit TRBD2. This CDR3 comprises 15 residues. CDR1 is SGHRS and CDR2 is YFSETQ in the germline V gene. The junction had 2 bases not matched to a gene; V was cut back by 4 bases and J by 5 bases. The DNA of the CDR3 is TGCGCCAGCAGCCCGACTAGCGGGGGGACCGGGGAGCTGTTTTTT. This sequence encodes CASSPTSGGTGELFF.

The chain carries TRBV11-3 and TRBJ1-6; D call uncertain. This CDR3 has 13 residues. From germline, CDR1 is SGHNT and CDR2 YENEEA. V was shortened by 0 bases and J by 7 bases, with 4 bases between the two germline ends. The CDR3 is CASSLDQNSPLHF. CDR3 DNA: TGTGCCAGCAGCTTAGATCAGAATTCACCCCTCCACTTT.

The J gene is TRBJ1-1, the V gene TRBV14; D call uncertain. Germline values: CDR1 SGHDN, CDR2 FVKESK. The CDR3 loop spans 14 amino acids. V lost 4 bases to trimming and J lost 0 bases, with 9 bases between them. CDR3: CASSLVSMNTEAFF. CDR3 sequence (DNA): TGTGCCAGCAGCCTCGTTAGCATGAACACTGAAGCTTTCTTT.

This rearrangement joins TRBV9 to TRBJ2-2, with 7 bases matching TRBD1. The V and J ends lost 5 bases and 5 bases, in that order; junction bases with no gene match: 6. The CDR3 extends over 14 amino acids. CDR1 is SGDLS, CDR2 YYNGEE, per germline. In DNA form, the CDR3 reads TGTGCCAGCAGGCTGGGACAGACTACCGGGGAGCTGTTTTTT. As protein: CASRLGQTTGELFF.

The genes are TRBV2 and TRBJ1-1, with D uncertain. Trimming took 7 bases from V and 0 from J, leaving 9 bases between them. Germline values: CDR1 SNHLY, CDR2 FYNNEI. CDR3 length equals 13 residues. The CDR3 sequence: CASNTFMNTEAFF. Here the CDR3 DNA reads TGTGCCAGCAATACTTTCATGAACACTGAAGCTTTCTTT.

This sequence joins TRBV6-6 and TRBJ2-5; TRBD1 might be the D (6 bases). The V gene's germline CDR1 is MNHNY and CDR2 SVGAGI (reference sequence). The CDR3 spans 14 residues. The V gene lost 6 bases and the J gene lost 2 bases, with 13 bases spanning the gap. CDR3 in amino acids: CASRGTGMQETQYF. CDR3 bases: TGTGCCAGCAGGGGCACAGGGATGCAAGAGACCCAGTACTTC.

The chain carries TRBV4-1 and TRBJ2-5, with D uncertain. This CDR3 comprises 17 residues. Germline V gene sequence: CDR1 MGHRA, CDR2 YSYEKL. V was trimmed by 0 bases and J by 1 base, leaving 15 bases between them. CDR3 protein: CASSQDSTDVGQETQYF. CDR3 bases: TGCGCCAGCAGCCAAGATAGCACCGACGTGGGCCAAGAGACCCAGTACTTC.

The chain joins TRBV5-5 to TRBJ2-3; 8 positions match TRBD1. CDR1 is SGHKS and CDR2 is YYEKEE in the germline V gene (reference sequence). The CDR3 is 15 residues long. Germline trimming cut 1 base from V and 4 bases from J; bases unmatched to any gene: 5. The CDR3 loop reads CASSLQGATPDTQYF. The CDR3 region has the DNA TGTGCCAGCAGCTTGCAGGGGGCTACACCAGATACGCAGTATTTT.

This rearrangement joins TRBV5-5 to TRBJ2-3; TRBD1 might be the D (5 bases). The CDR3 contains 14 residues. Germline values: CDR1 SGHKS, CDR2 YYEKEE (reference sequence). V was clipped by 5 bases and J by 5 bases, with 15 bases between them. The CDR3 DNA is TGTGCCAGCAGACTCGACAGCGACGGAGATACGCAGTATTTT. Encoded protein: CASRLDSDGDTQYF.

The chain employs TRBV13 and TRBJ2-7; TRBD1 matches 7 bases. The junction had 14 bases not matched to a gene; V was cut back by 3 bases and J by 0 bases. CDR1 and CDR2 (germline): PRHDT, FYEKMQ (reference sequence). The CDR3 contains 18 residues. This CDR3 reads CASSFGWVDRATSYEQYF. In DNA, the CDR3 is TGTGCCAGCAGCTTCGGCTGGGTCGACAGGGCCACCTCCTACGAGCAGTACTTC.

This sequence joins TRBV9 and TRBJ2-2; D unresolved. With 2 bases removed from V and 2 bases from J, the gap between germline ends came to 13 bases. CDR3 size: 16 residues. The germline CDR1 and CDR2 sequences are SGDLS and YYNGEE. The CDR3 protein is CASSVELVRNTGELFF. DNA of the CDR3: TGTGCCAGCAGCGTGGAGCTGGTCCGTAACACCGGGGAGCTGTTTTTT.

This chain connects TRBV29-1 to TRBJ2-7, with a possible D match to TRBD1 (5 bases). Trimming pared 0 bases from V and 3 bases from J, leaving 9 bases between. Germline-derived CDR1 and CDR2 are SQVTM and ANQGSEA. The CDR3 has 13 amino acids. In DNA form, the CDR3 reads TGCAGCGTTGAAGAGGGGCCTCTCTACGAGCAGTACTTC. Its protein is CSVEEGPLYEQYF.

The CDR3 DNA is TGCGCCAGCAGCCAGACGCAGAGGCTGTCGAACACTGAAGCTTTCTTT. Translation: CASSQTQRLSNTEAFF. The chain couples TRBV5-1 to TRBJ1-1; no definite D call. The CDR3 has 16 amino acids. Trimming pared 4 bases from V and 1 base from J, leaving 17 bases between. Germline lookup yields CDR1 SGHRS and CDR2 YFSETQ.

The chain couples TRBV7-2 to TRBJ1-2, with no clear D. The CDR3 covers 12 residues. Germline CDR1 is SGHTA and CDR2 is FQGNSA. The V end lost 6 bases, the J end lost 0 bases, and 5 bases lay between the germline ends. The CDR3 loop reads CASRETNYGYTF. CDR3 in DNA: TGTGCCAGCAGGGAGACTAACTATGGCTACACCTTC. Complete variable domain (other parts from reference TRBV7-2 and TRBJ1-2): GAGVSQSPSNKVTEKGKDVELRCDPISGHTALYWYRQSLGQGLEFLIYFQGNSAPDKSGLPSDRFSAERTGGSVSTLTIQRTQQEDSAVYLCASRETNYGYTFGSGTRLTVV.

This clone has a handful of counts. This sequence joins TRBV4-2 and TRBJ1-2; TRBD1 might be the D (5 bases). The V end was cut by 0 bases, the J end by 4 bases, with 12 bases between. CDR3 size: 15 residues. Germline loops: CDR1 LGHNA, CDR2 YNFKEQ. CDR3 bases: TGTGCCAGCAGCCAAGATGCGGGGGAAGGCTATGGCTACACCTTC. It encodes CASSQDAGEGYGYTF.

This clone appeared once. The chain couples TRBV29-1 to TRBJ1-6; TRBD1 matches 9 bases. The CDR3 runs 14 residues. V trimming: 3 bases; J trimming: 12 bases; junction bases outside the gene matches: 9. Germline V gives CDR1 SQVTM, CDR2 ANQGSEA. CDR3 in DNA: TGCAGCGTTGACGTAACGGGGACAGGGAGACCCCTCCACTTT. It specifies CSVDVTGTGRPLHF.

V and J are TRBV2 and TRBJ2-5; TRBD1 aligns across 8 bases. The J call may be mistaken, given a closer DNA end match to TRBJ2-7. The CDR3 length is 13 residues. Germline V gives CDR1 SNHLY, CDR2 FYNNEI. The CDR3, as DNA: TGTGCCAGCAGGACGGGACAGGTCTACGAGCAGTACTTC. Translating it yields CASRTGQVYEQYF.

The chain employs TRBV6-5 and TRBJ2-1, with 11 bases identical to TRBD1. The CDR3 extends over 15 amino acids. Trimming removed 5 bases from V and 9 bases from J; junction bases left unmatched: 9. Germline CDR1 MNHEY, CDR2 SVGAGI. This CDR3 reads CASSLRDRGSVEQFF. The CDR3 DNA reads as TGTGCCAGCAGTCTTCGGGACAGGGGGTCGGTTGAGCAGTTCTTC.

This sequence joins TRBV28 and TRBJ1-5, with unresolved D. Germline V gives CDR1 MDHEN, CDR2 SYDVKM. This CDR3 has 15 residues. Trimming shortened V by 7 bases and J by 1 base, and 14 bases separated the two germline ends. In nucleotides, the CDR3 is TGTGCCAGCAAGCGATGGGTCGAGAGCAATCAGCCCCAGCATTTT. It encodes CASKRWVESNQPQHF.

This clone was counted a single time. This chain connects TRBV11-2 to TRBJ2-3; tentative D call: TRBD2 (5 bases). Germline loops: CDR1 SGHAT, CDR2 FQNNGV. The CDR3 totals 13 residues. The V end lost 0 bases, the J end lost 4 bases, and 5 bases lay between the germline ends. The CDR3 DNA reads as TGTGCCAGCAGCTTAGAAGCGGCAGATACGCAGTATTTT. This translates into CASSLEAADTQYF.